This TCR beta chain was found in a study of CD8 T cells in Susac syndrome (dated by TCRdb to between 2018 and 2020). In the study overall: Among the Susac syndrome patients who were sequenced, clinically active disease was present in over 5 and clinical remission was observed in 8 or 9. At the time of blood withdrawal, Susac syndrome patients were either therapy-naive, taking corticosteroids (with some also receiving IVIg), or on IVIg alone. Repertoire sequencing was used to test whether CD8+ T cell activation and differentiation in Susac syndrome was antigen driven.

Peripheral blood CD8+ and CD4+ T cells from healthy donors, Susac syndrome patients and multiple sclerosis patients were profiled using high-throughput TCR beta sequencing. The Susac syndrome patients fulfilled recently defined diagnostic criteria for either definite or probable disease. Bulk CD8+ and CD4+ T cells were purified by magnetic negative isolation, whereas CD8+ TEMRA cells were enriched by FACS. Blood was collected in EDTA tubes and processed within 24 hours, with PBMCs isolated through density gradient centrifugation. PBMCs intended for TCR sequencing were cryopreserved in liquid nitrogen and were subsequently thawed in a 37 degrees C water bath. The sorted or isolated CD4+, CD8+ and CD8+ TEMRA cells reached a purity of at least 90%. A remark on this clonotype: Its cognate antigen has yet to be identified. Qualities for individual bases were not recorded, and no much larger clone is one base off.

RNA was extracted with the RNeasy kit and roughly 0.5 to 1 ug was reverse transcribed using random hexamers. TCR beta CDR3 regions were amplified with the immunoSEQ multiplex PCR assay covering 54 Vbeta and 13 Jbeta segments. Bias from PCR amplification was corrected by using a synthetic template baseline for primer optimization and for computational correction. From the authors' description of their analysis: Reads were annotated to V, D and J genes according to IMGT and were analyzed with immunoSEQ Analyzer, with only productive sequences retained. Clonality was calculated as one minus the Shannon entropy normalized by log2 of the number of productive unique sequences. For each patient and control, public and private clones were evaluated within the 100 most prevalent clones. Clones were defined as Susac-specific if absent from the healthy and MS cohorts, from around 1,000 published viral clones and from other ImmuneACCESS disease sequences. TCRdb reprocessed the public reads (quality trimming at Q25 with fastp, clone calling with MiXCR) and kept in-frame beta chains. Identical CDR3 protein sequences are pooled into one entry, listed with their most common genes and DNA. The V and J calls follow TCRdb's processing rather than the paper's. Present in this sample are tens of thousands of distinct CDR3 sequences, approximately 93% of which were seen just once. Clones ranked in the top ten supply 0.15% of the sample.

Overall study results and their limits: In patients with Susac syndrome, the CD4+ T cell repertoire showed no detectable clonal expansion. The number of individuals in the TCR sequencing and HLA analysis was recognized as being relatively small.

The CDR3 holds 15 amino acids from the cysteine to the phenylalanine. Just the 45-base CDR3 DNA is kept, in frame starting at base 1. The germline ends are 15 bases apart after V is trimmed by 5 bases and J by 2 bases. Sequences SGHTA (CDR1) and FQGNSA (CDR2) are obtained from the germline V gene. Sequenced material: CD4+ T cells from PBMCs. The chain links TRBV7-2 with TRBJ2-5; the D element could tentatively be TRBD1 or TRBD2, as 5 bases agree for each. The source is a human donor with Susac syndrome. In nucleotides, the sequence is TGTGCCAGCAGCCTACTCGGGGCTAGTCAAGAGACCCAGTACTTC. This sequence encodes CASSLLGASQETQYF.